These 22 T cell receptor beta chains share one sample of origin, sequenced in a study of blood T cell repertoires in COVID-19. Clones were sequenced by immunoSEQ multiplex PCR, and TCRdb holds only the in-frame ones, with some missing. The sample carries about 410,000 clones, around 89% recorded once. The sample comprised peripheral blood. These receptors came from a woman aged 35 to 49 with COVID-19, enrolled during active disease.

The V and J genes are TRBV5-1 and TRBJ2-2; 9 nucleotides line up with TRBD2. CDR3 length: 16 amino acids. The germline gives CDR1 SGHRS, CDR2 YFSETQ. The J segment lost 4 bases and the V segment lost 1 base, leaving 5 bases of the junction unmatched. The CDR3 loop reads CASSLYWREGTGELFF. The CDR3 coding sequence is TGCGCCAGCAGCTTGTATTGGCGGGAGGGCACCGGGGAGCTGTTTTTT.

V is TRBV30 and J is TRBJ2-5; TRBD1 aligns across 7 bases. CDR1 and CDR2 from the germline V gene are GTSNPN and SVGIG (reference sequence). J was trimmed by 4 bases and V by 3 bases; bases with no gene match: 17. The CDR3 loop spans 17 amino acids. The CDR3 DNA sequence: TGTGCCTGGAGCTTTGGGACAGCTTCCCACCTGGGAGAGACCCAGTACTTC. Translated, it gives CAWSFGTASHLGETQYF.

The rearrangement links TRBV27 to TRBJ1-5; TRBD1 might be the D (5 bases). There are 14 residues in the CDR3. V gave up 3 bases and J gave up 7 bases, with 13 bases separating them. CDR1 is MNHEY, CDR2 SMNVEV, per germline (reference sequence). This CDR3 reads CASSLGGMRQPQHF. CDR3 sequence (DNA): TGTGCCAGCAGTTTGGGGGGAATGCGACAGCCCCAGCATTTT.

Comments on this clone: The identical CDR3 is also encoded by other nucleotide sequences in the sample. The gene calls are TRBV28 and TRBJ1-1, with TRBD1 matching over 9 bases. This CDR3 is 12 amino acids long. The J segment lost 5 bases and the V segment lost 8 bases, leaving 3 bases of the junction unmatched. Germline-derived CDR1 and CDR2 are MDHEN and SYDVKM. This chain's CDR3 is CASRQGGTEAFF. The DNA for the CDR3 is TGTGCCAGCCGACAGGGGGGGACTGAAGCTTTCTTT.

The J gene is TRBJ1-2, the V gene TRBV24-1; no firm D call. CDR3 length equals 15 residues. Between the trimmed V and J ends, which lost 0 bases and 1 base, there was a span of 8 bases. CDR1 is KGHDR and CDR2 is SFDVKD in the germline V gene. CDR3 amino acids: CATSDLKQINYGYTF. CDR3 sequence (DNA): TGTGCCACCAGTGATTTGAAACAGATTAACTATGGCTACACCTTC.

The chain is built from TRBV5-1 and TRBJ2-1, with D maybe TRBD2 (7 bases). V shed 4 bases and J shed 0 bases, with 14 bases lying between them. CDR1 is SGHRS, CDR2 YFSETQ, per germline. The CDR3 runs to 16 residues. CDR3 DNA sequence: TGCGCCAGCAGCGTAAATGCGGGGGCCTCCTACAATGAGCAGTTCTTC. This encodes CASSVNAGASYNEQFF.

The CDR3 sequence is CASSPVYSNQPQHF. CDR3 nucleotide sequence: TGTGCCAGCAGCCCAGTATATAGCAATCAGCCCCAGCATTTT. The chain combines TRBV27 with TRBJ1-5; D is unresolved. Per the germline V gene, CDR1 is MNHEY and CDR2 is SMNVEV (reference sequence). The CDR3 is 14 residues long. Deletions cut 6 bases from V and 0 bases from J, with 9 bases between.

This clone was picked up one time. This chain connects TRBV12-5 to TRBJ1-1, with D perhaps TRBD1 (5 bases). Trimming took 3 bases from V and 1 from J, leaving 9 bases between them. Germline V CDR1 and CDR2: LGHNT, FRNRAP. The CDR3 extends over 14 amino acids. The CDR3 is CASGFQGTNTEAFF. CDR3 nucleotides: TGTGCTAGTGGTTTTCAGGGCACGAACACTGAAGCTTTCTTT.

About this clone: This same CDR3 is encoded by further DNA sequences in the sample. The chain carries TRBV30 and TRBJ1-1; D call uncertain. The germline V and J ends were trimmed by 2 bases and 0 bases, with 7 bases remaining between them. There are 13 residues in the CDR3. Germline V gene lookup returns CDR1 GTSNPN and CDR2 SVGIG (reference sequence). CDR3 bases: TGTGCCTGGAGTCCGGGGTTGAACACTGAAGCTTTCTTT. Its protein is CAWSPGLNTEAFF.

This chain links TRBV28 with TRBJ2-7; 9 bases fit TRBD1. Germline CDR1 MDHEN, CDR2 SYDVKM. There are 14 residues in the CDR3. Losses at the gene ends were 6 bases for V and 4 bases for J; bases not matched to a gene: 7. CDR3 protein: CASRRTTGGYEQYF. The DNA of the CDR3 is TGTGCCAGCAGGAGAACGACAGGGGGTTACGAGCAGTACTTC.

The rearrangement uses TRBV27 and TRBJ2-5, with D possibly being TRBD1 (5 bases). V was clipped by 5 bases and J by 4 bases, with 23 bases between them. This CDR3 region has 17 residues. The V gene's germline CDR1 is MNHEY and CDR2 SMNVEV (reference sequence). The CDR3 bases are TGTGCCAGCAGTCAGAAAGGGGCAGGTTCCAACTTAGAGACCCAGTACTTC. It encodes CASSQKGAGSNLETQYF.

This clone occurred once. The genes are TRBV4-1 and TRBJ1-4; D unclear. V lost 2 bases and J 0 bases, leaving 16 bases between the germline ends. The germline CDR1 and CDR2 sequences are MGHRA and YSYEKL. The CDR3 covers 18 residues. This CDR3 is CASSQYDVGHSTNEKLFF. Here the CDR3 DNA reads TGCGCCAGCAGCCAATATGACGTTGGGCATTCAACTAATGAAAAACTGTTTTTT.

V gene TRBV4-3 combines with J gene TRBJ1-1, with unresolved D. The CDR3 spans 15 residues. Between the trimmed V and J ends, which lost 1 base and 2 bases, there was a span of 11 bases. The germline CDR1 and CDR2 sequences are LGHNA and YSLEER. The CDR3 protein is CASSQAQGVNTEAFF. The CDR3, as DNA: TGCGCCAGCAGCCAAGCCCAAGGAGTAAACACTGAAGCTTTCTTT.

The rearrangement links TRBV19 to TRBJ1-2, with unresolved D. Between the trimmed V and J ends, which lost 5 bases and 2 bases, there was a span of 12 bases. Germline loops: CDR1 LNHDA, CDR2 SQIVND (reference sequence). This CDR3 spans 14 amino acids. CDR3: CASSGLDRNYGYTF. The DNA for the CDR3 is TGTGCCAGTAGTGGACTGGACCGAAACTATGGCTACACCTTC.

The V and J genes are TRBV15 and TRBJ1-1; 9 bases map to TRBD1. The V and J ends lost 8 bases and 5 bases, in that order; junction bases with no gene match: 12. Germline V gene data show CDR1 as LNHNV and CDR2 as YYDKDF (reference sequence). The length of the CDR3 is 15 residues. This CDR3 reads CATLRGDRAGTEAFF. Written as DNA, the CDR3 is TGTGCCACCCTCAGAGGGGACAGGGCGGGGACTGAAGCTTTCTTT.

This clone was detected a few times. The chain couples TRBV4-1 to TRBJ1-4, with D possibly matching TRBD1 (5 bases). CDR1 and CDR2 from the germline V gene are MGHRA and YSYEKL. V was cut by 3 bases and J by 5 bases, with 16 bases left in between. The CDR3 loop spans 16 amino acids. CDR3 loop: CASSQPLAGRNEKLFF. CDR3 DNA: TGCGCCAGCAGCCAGCCCCTGGCAGGGAGGAATGAAAAACTGTTTTTT.

This clone has just one count. The rearrangement links TRBV5-6 to TRBJ1-1; D perhaps matches TRBD1 (6 bases). The CDR3 length is 12 residues. Germline CDR1 reads SGHDT; CDR2 reads YYEEEE. Deletions cut 4 bases from V and 10 bases from J, with 14 bases between. The CDR3 DNA sequence: TGTGCCAGCAGCCCGCCTGGGGGCGGAGCTTTCTTT. Amino acid sequence: CASSPPGGGAFF.

The chain carries TRBV9 and TRBJ2-5; possibly TRBD2 for D (6 bases). CDR3 length equals 17 residues. Trimming took off 0 bases at V and 2 bases at J, with 17 bases between the two ends. Per germline, CDR1 SGDLS and CDR2 YYNGEE. The CDR3 DNA reads as TGTGCCAGCAGCGTAGACCCGTTGGGCGGGGTACAAGAGACCCAGTACTTC. It encodes CASSVDPLGGVQETQYF.

The chain links TRBV15 to TRBJ1-3; TRBD1 aligns across 8 bases. The CDR3 has 18 amino acids. With V trimmed by 5 bases and J by 7 bases, 19 bases remained unmatched. CDR1 is LNHNV, CDR2 YYDKDF, per germline (reference sequence). This CDR3 reads CATSRTTGELALGNTIYF. In DNA, the CDR3 is TGTGCCACCAGCCGGACGACAGGGGAGTTGGCTCTCGGGAACACCATATATTTT.

The chain links TRBV19 to TRBJ1-1; D not certain. In germline, CDR1 is LNHDA, CDR2 SQIVND (reference sequence). The V gene lost 3 bases and the J gene lost 1 base, with 9 bases spanning the gap. The CDR3 sequence is 14 residues long. The CDR3 spells CASSIGLANTEAFF. CDR3 in DNA: TGTGCCAGTAGTATCGGACTGGCGAACACTGAAGCTTTCTTT.

The chain joins TRBV30 to TRBJ1-3; D not resolved. CDR1 GTSNPN and CDR2 SVGIG come from the germline V gene (reference sequence). The CDR3 has 16 residues. The ends were cut back, 2 bases at V and 1 base at J, with 15 bases in the middle. The CDR3 region is CAWSYLLAGSGNTIYF. In DNA, the CDR3 is TGTGCCTGGAGTTACCTACTCGCGGGTTCTGGAAACACCATATATTTT.

The rearrangement uses TRBV10-3 and TRBJ1-2; 10 bases match TRBD1. Germline CDR1 and CDR2: ENHRY and SYGVKD. This CDR3 comprises 13 residues. Unmatched junction bases numbered 2, after V lost 4 bases and J lost 6 bases. The CDR3 bases are TGTGCCATCAGTGGGGGGACAGGGGATGGCTACACCTTC. It encodes CAISGGTGDGYTF.